The entry that follows covers one TCR beta chain sequence. The record originates from a study of blood T cell repertoires in COVID-19. Participants spanned ages about 18 to 95 years and resided in roughly 26 US areas. TCRdb keeps only in-frame clones here, not all; method: immunoSEQ multiplex PCR. The table has hundreds of thousands of clones, more than 80% seen once. The germline gives CDR1 SNHLY, CDR2 FYNNEI. The junction had 7 bases not matched to a gene; V was cut back by 0 bases and J by 11 bases. The CDR3 is 16 amino acids. The source is a man aged 18 to 30 who had recovered from COVID-19. V and J are TRBV2 and TRBJ2-1; 13 bases fit TRBD2. The sequencing input was PBMCs or T cells enriched from blood (not recorded which). CDR3 in amino acids: CASSEAGLAGLKQQFF. CDR3 nucleotides: TGTGCCAGCAGTGAAGCGGGACTAGCGGGGTTAAAGCAGCAGTTCTTC.